The 20 T cell receptor beta chains listed next were all sequenced from one sample in a study of cytomegalovirus exposure and HLA in healthy donors. TCRdb's copy holds only in-frame clones and misses some; the assay was immunoSEQ multiplex PCR. This table has tens of thousands of clones, 80% to 90% appearing once. The source material was PBMCs. The receptors stem from a woman aged 18-29 years in good health and CMV-seropositive.

V usage is TRBV19 and J usage is TRBJ1-6; D is possibly TRBD1 (6 bases). This CDR3 contains 14 residues. Germline V gene lookup returns CDR1 LNHDA and CDR2 SQIVND (reference sequence). The ends were cut back, 5 bases at V and 7 bases at J, with 12 bases in the middle. This CDR3 reads CASSEGQPNSPLHF. The CDR3 bases are TGTGCCAGTAGTGAAGGACAGCCAAATTCACCCCTCCACTTT.

This clone appeared a single time. V gene TRBV6-5 combines with J gene TRBJ2-5, with TRBD1 identical over 7 bases. CDR1 MNHEY and CDR2 SVGAGI come from the germline V gene. The length of the CDR3 is 14 residues. V shed 2 bases and J 3 bases; nucleotides not matched to a gene: 3. Here the CDR3 DNA reads TGTGCCAGCAGTTACGACAGGGTTAAAGAGACCCAGTACTTC. This gives the protein CASSYDRVKETQYF.

The chain joins TRBV30 to TRBJ1-6, with no clear D. The germline CDR1 and CDR2 sequences are GTSNPN and SVGIG (reference sequence). The CDR3 contains 13 residues. V was trimmed by 2 bases and J by 7 bases, leaving 9 bases between them. The CDR3 loop reads CAWSPQTNSPLHF. The DNA of the CDR3 is TGTGCCTGGAGTCCACAGACCAATTCACCCCTCCACTTT.

V usage is TRBV5-4 and J usage is TRBJ2-3, with 9 bases fitting TRBD2. The germline gives CDR1 SGHNT, CDR2 YYREEE (reference sequence). The CDR3 loop spans 15 amino acids. The V gene end was trimmed by 2 bases and the J gene end by 5 bases; junction bases not matched to a gene: 6. CDR3 sequence reads: CASSFVRGGIDTQYF. DNA for the CDR3: TGTGCCAGCAGCTTTGTGCGGGGGGGGATAGATACGCAGTATTTT.

The CDR3: CASSVGTRYYNEQFF. CDR3 DNA sequence: TGTGCCAGCAGCGTCGGGACAAGGTACTACAATGAGCAGTTCTTC. The chain is built from TRBV9 and TRBJ2-1, with D tentatively TRBD1 (6 bases). CDR3 size: 15 residues. Germline CDR1 and CDR2: SGDLS and YYNGEE. Trimming took off 2 bases at V and 3 bases at J, with 12 bases between the two ends.

This clone was found once. This chain connects TRBV15 to TRBJ2-5, with a possible D match to TRBD1 (6 bases). There are 15 residues in the CDR3. The V and J ends lost 5 bases and 5 bases respectively, with 18 bases between them. Per the germline V gene, CDR1 is LNHNV and CDR2 is YYDKDF (reference sequence). The CDR3 nucleotides are TGTGCCACCAGCGGCTGGTCTCCCCAGGGGGAGACCCAGTACTTC. This gives the protein CATSGWSPQGETQYF.

This clone was picked up a small number of times. This chain uses TRBV30 with TRBJ1-6, with D perhaps TRBD1 (6 bases). CDR1 GTSNPN and CDR2 SVGIG come from the germline V gene (reference sequence). Trimming removed 2 bases from V and 8 bases from J, with 22 bases in between. The CDR3 covers 17 residues. The DNA of the CDR3 is TGTGCCTGGAGTCCGATCAAAGGAAGAGGGGGTTATTCACCCCTCCACTTT. This sequence encodes CAWSPIKGRGGYSPLHF.

The V call is TRBV27, the J call TRBJ2-7; possibly TRBD1 for D (6 bases). This CDR3 comprises 17 residues. V lost 3 bases to trimming and J lost 3 bases, with 21 bases between them. The germline V gene has CDR1 MNHEY and CDR2 SMNVEV (reference sequence). CDR3 DNA: TGTGCCAGCAGTTTGTACCGCCCAGGGGCTCTCTACTACGAGCAGTACTTC. It is translated as CASSLYRPGALYYEQYF.

The rearrangement links TRBV4-3 to TRBJ1-4; no firm D call. Germline V CDR1 and CDR2: LGHNA, YSLEER. This CDR3 is built from 16 residues. Trimming pared 2 bases from V and 7 bases from J, leaving 17 bases between. CDR3 protein: CASSQRSWSSIEKLFF. CDR3 bases: TGCGCCAGCAGCCAACGGTCGTGGAGTTCGATTGAAAAACTGTTTTTT.

This rearrangement joins TRBV11-2 to TRBJ2-3; 7 nucleotides match TRBD2. Per the germline V gene, CDR1 is SGHAT and CDR2 is FQNNGV. The J segment lost 0 bases and the V segment lost 6 bases, leaving 12 bases of the junction unmatched. This CDR3 has 17 residues. CDR3 sequence reads: CASRGRTGTISTDTQYF. The CDR3 bases are TGTGCCAGCAGGGGCCGAACCGGGACTATTAGCACAGATACGCAGTATTTT.

V is TRBV13 and J is TRBJ2-2; 13 nucleotides agree with TRBD2. Germline CDR1 is PRHDT and CDR2 is FYEKMQ (reference sequence). V lost 5 bases, J lost 7 bases, and 10 bases stayed unmatched. The CDR3 covers 17 residues. CDR3 protein: CASSPRGLAGVIGELFF. Written as DNA, the CDR3 is TGTGCCAGCAGCCCAAGAGGACTAGCGGGGGTTATCGGGGAGCTGTTTTTT.

The rearrangement uses TRBV2 and TRBJ2-7; 8 nucleotides align to TRBD1. The V and J ends lost 10 bases and 1 base, in that order; junction bases with no gene match: 18. The CDR3 contains 17 residues. The germline CDR1 and CDR2 sequences are SNHLY and FYNNEI. The CDR3 is CATRKGQGGADSYEQYF. The CDR3 bases are TGTGCCACCAGAAAAGGACAGGGAGGAGCGGATTCCTACGAGCAGTACTTC.

V and J are TRBV2 and TRBJ2-5, with TRBD2 matching over 7 bases. V lost 6 bases to trimming and J lost 2 bases; unmatched junction nucleotides: 3. Germline V gene sequence: CDR1 SNHLY, CDR2 FYNNEI. The CDR3 covers 13 residues. The CDR3 DNA follows: TGTGCCAGCAGGGGGGGACTACAAGAGACCCAGTACTTC. It translates to CASRGGLQETQYF.

This clone was detected a few times. The V gene is TRBV5-6, the J gene TRBJ2-5, with a weak D call TRBD1 (5 bases). CDR1 and CDR2 (germline): SGHDT, YYEEEE. Between the trimmed V and J ends, which lost 2 bases and 5 bases, there was a span of 10 bases. CDR3 length equals 13 residues. The CDR3 nucleotides are TGTGCCAGCAGCTTCGCAGGGAAGGAGACCCAGTACTTC. Its translation is CASSFAGKETQYF.

The chain employs TRBV6-5 and TRBJ2-5, with D hard to call. Per germline, CDR1 MNHEY and CDR2 SVGAGI. V lost 2 bases and J 1 base, leaving 5 bases between the germline ends. The CDR3 has 13 amino acids. The CDR3 DNA is TGTGCCAGCAGTTACCGGTCCCAAGAGACCCAGTACTTC. This sequence encodes CASSYRSQETQYF.

This clone has more than one count but fewer than ten. The rearrangement links TRBV6-6 to TRBJ1-5, with D possibly TRBD1 on 5 matching bases. V lost 6 bases, J lost 2 bases, and 14 bases lay in between. Germline V gene lookup returns CDR1 MNHNY and CDR2 SVGAGI (reference sequence). The CDR3 extends over 15 amino acids. The CDR3 region is CASRTQGLGNQPQHF. In DNA form, the CDR3 reads TGTGCCAGCAGAACGCAGGGTCTGGGCAATCAGCCCCAGCATTTT.

The rearrangement joins TRBV2 to TRBJ2-2; a weak D match, TRBD2 (5 bases). The V and J ends lost 6 bases and 2 bases respectively, with 16 bases between them. This CDR3 spans 16 amino acids. Germline values: CDR1 SNHLY, CDR2 FYNNEI. The CDR3 DNA follows: TGTGCCAGCAGCGGGAAAGCCGGACTCAACACCGGGGAGCTGTTTTTT. It translates to CASSGKAGLNTGELFF.

The count of this clone is one. V usage is TRBV5-1 and J usage is TRBJ1-2; a weak D match, TRBD1 (6 bases). Trimming shortened V by 0 bases and J by 3 bases, and 9 bases separated the two germline ends. The CDR3 is made up of 14 amino acids. The germline gives CDR1 SGHRS, CDR2 YFSETQ. The CDR3 DNA sequence: TGCGCCAGCAGCTTGGGGACAGCTTACTATGGCTACACCTTC. Its protein is CASSLGTAYYGYTF.

J is TRBJ2-5 and V is TRBV6-1; 7 bases match TRBD2. This CDR3 has 16 residues. With 4 bases clipped from V and 1 base from J, the junction kept 9 bases outside the gene matches. CDR1 is MNHNS, CDR2 SASEGT, per germline. This chain's CDR3 is CASSATASSGQETQYF. CDR3 DNA: TGTGCCAGCAGTGCAACCGCCTCTAGCGGCCAAGAGACCCAGTACTTC.

The chain links TRBV7-2 to TRBJ1-1; TRBD1 matches 7 bases. This CDR3 has 15 amino acids. V was pared by 2 bases and J by 4 bases, with 7 bases of the junction left unmatched. Germline assignment: CDR1 SGHTA and CDR2 FQGNSA. CDR3 amino acids: CASSLIAAGGTEAFF. Here the CDR3 DNA reads TGTGCCAGCAGCTTAATAGCGGCAGGGGGCACTGAAGCTTTCTTT.